The 6 T cell receptor beta chains below were found in one sample sequenced in a study of blood T cell repertoires in COVID-19. Libraries were prepared by immunoSEQ multiplex PCR; TCRdb keeps only in-frame clonotypes and omits some of them. The sample comprises under 250,000 clones, approximately 89% of which are singletons, and under 2% rests with the top ten. Sequencing used peripheral blood. These TCRs come from an older woman who had recovered from COVID-19.

This clone came up a few times. The gene calls are TRBV6-1 and TRBJ1-2; TRBD1 might be the D (6 bases). In germline, CDR1 is MNHNS, CDR2 SASEGT. Deletions cut 2 bases from V and 0 bases from J, with 13 bases between. The CDR3 has 16 amino acids. CDR3 in DNA: TGTGCCAGCAGTGAAAGGGGGACCAGCGCTAACTATGGCTACACCTTC. It yields the protein CASSERGTSANYGYTF.

The gene calls are TRBV5-6 and TRBJ2-3; 7 bases are a match to TRBD1. The length of the CDR3 is 17 residues. The J segment lost 2 bases and the V segment lost 4 bases, leaving 13 bases of the junction unmatched. Germline lookup yields CDR1 SGHDT and CDR2 YYEEEE. The CDR3 loop reads CASSLIPGQRITDTQYF. The CDR3 region has the DNA TGTGCCAGCAGCCTTATTCCGGGACAGAGAATCACAGATACGCAGTATTTT.

J is TRBJ2-2 and V is TRBV5-1, with D possibly TRBD2 on 5 matching bases. Germline V gene sequence: CDR1 SGHRS, CDR2 YFSETQ. The V end lost 2 bases, the J end lost 6 bases, and 14 bases lay between the germline ends. The CDR3 length is 15 residues. Here the CDR3 DNA reads TGCGCCAGCAGCTTACGAGGGTATAACTCCGGGGAGCTGTTTTTT. Translation: CASSLRGYNSGELFF.

This chain joins TRBV11-1 and TRBJ1-2; 8 bases map to TRBD1. Germline lookup yields CDR1 SGHAT and CDR2 FQDESV (reference sequence). Trimming removed 5 bases from V and 4 bases from J; junction bases left unmatched: 6. The CDR3 loop spans 14 amino acids. This chain's CDR3 is CASSTTGAFYGYTF. As DNA, the CDR3 is TGTGCCAGCAGCACGACAGGGGCCTTCTATGGCTACACCTTC.

The V call is TRBV2, the J call TRBJ2-5, with 7 bases aligning to TRBD2. The CDR3 runs 15 residues. CDR1 SNHLY and CDR2 FYNNEI come from the germline V gene. With 3 bases clipped from V and 10 bases from J, the junction kept 14 bases outside the gene matches. The CDR3 bases are TGTGCCAGCAGTGACGTCGGCGGGGGAATCGTCGGCCAGTACTTC. Its protein product is CASSDVGGGIVGQYF.

The chain carries TRBV19 and TRBJ2-7; tentatively, D is TRBD1 (6 bases). Germline lookup yields CDR1 LNHDA and CDR2 SQIVND (reference sequence). Trimming stripped 7 bases from V and 4 bases from J, with 14 bases between. This CDR3 has 13 amino acids. This chain's CDR3 is CASTFRGSYEQYF. The CDR3 DNA reads as TGTGCCAGTACCTTCAGGGGCTCTTACGAGCAGTACTTC.